This entry lists 15 T cell receptor beta chains sequenced from one sample in a study of blood T cell repertoires in COVID-19 (TCRdb year 2020). The method was the immunoSEQ multiplex PCR assay. Sourced from immuneACCESS, this table was stored by TCRdb with only in-frame sequences that have V and J called. A share of the clones is absent; for the studies checked, an unresolved V gene accounts for under half, and the remainder has no known explanation. Here the sample has about 480,000 clones; approximately 91% occur a single time. The top ten constitute around 7.9% of the sample. Sequencing was carried out using PBMCs or T cells enriched from blood (not recorded which). The receptor source for this set is a woman in her sixties or seventies who had recovered from COVID-19.

The chain combines TRBV5-1 with TRBJ2-7; 7 nucleotides line up with TRBD1. Germline CDR1 is SGHRS and CDR2 is YFSETQ. The CDR3 covers 16 residues. The ends lost 4 bases at V and 3 bases at J; junction bases unmatched: 13. The CDR3 sequence is CASSRKDRDSSYEQYF. The DNA for the CDR3 is TGCGCCAGCAGCCGGAAGGACCGGGACAGTAGCTACGAGCAGTACTTC.

This clone was observed a few times. The chain is built from TRBV5-4 and TRBJ1-4; TRBD1 is a possible D gene (6 bases). V was trimmed by 1 base and J by 5 bases, leaving 18 bases between them. The CDR3 has 17 amino acids. Germline V lookup: CDR1 SGHNT, CDR2 YYREEE (reference sequence). CDR3 residues: CASSLWVRGAPNEKLFF. The CDR3 bases are TGTGCCAGCAGCTTGTGGGTTCGGGGGGCGCCGAATGAAAAACTGTTTTTT.

The chain employs TRBV7-2 and TRBJ1-2, with D unclear. V lost 4 bases and J 4 bases, leaving 7 bases between the germline ends. The CDR3 consists of 12 residues. Germline V gives CDR1 SGHTA, CDR2 FQGNSA. CDR3 region: CASSSYSYGYTF. The CDR3 DNA reads TGTGCCAGCAGCTCCTACAGCTATGGCTACACCTTC. Using reference TRBV7-2 and TRBJ1-2 for the parts outside the CDR3, the full variable domain is GAGVSQSPSNKVTEKGKDVELRCDPISGHTALYWYRQSLGQGLEFLIYFQGNSAPDKSGLPSDRFSAERTGGSVSTLTIQRTQQEDSAVYLCASSSYSYGYTFGSGTRLTVV.

The chain recombines TRBV4-1 with TRBJ1-3, with D unresolved. This CDR3 spans 13 amino acids. Trimming shortened V by 1 base and J by 3 bases, and 4 bases separated the two germline ends. Germline V gives CDR1 MGHRA, CDR2 YSYEKL. CDR3 in amino acids: CASSQVRGNTIYF. The CDR3 DNA follows: TGCGCCAGCAGCCAAGTTCGTGGAAACACCATATATTTT.

The chain carries TRBV5-1 and TRBJ1-2; D is ambiguous. The CDR3 runs to 13 residues. The germline V gene encodes CDR1 SGHRS and CDR2 YFSETQ. Trimming pared 0 bases from V and 5 bases from J, leaving 8 bases between. In nucleotides, the CDR3 is TGCGCCAGCAGCTTGGACAGCCTTTATGGCTACACCTTC. It translates to CASSLDSLYGYTF.

This clone was counted once. The V call is TRBV11-2, the J call TRBJ1-2, with D unresolved. V was cut by 1 base and J by 6 bases, with 18 bases left in between. The CDR3 totals 16 residues. Per germline, CDR1 SGHAT and CDR2 FQNNGV. The CDR3 here is CASSLGPVGAVDGYTF. CDR3 nucleotides: TGTGCCAGCAGCTTAGGCCCCGTCGGTGCTGTCGATGGCTACACCTTC. The full variable domain, in which reference TRBV11-2 and TRBJ1-2 provide the parts outside the CDR3, is EAGVAQSPRYKIIEKRQSVAFWCNPISGHATLYWYQQILGQGPKLLIQFQNNGVVDDSQLPKDRFSAERLKGVDSTLKIQPAKLEDSAVYLCASSLGPVGAVDGYTFGSGTRLTVV.

The genes are TRBV19 and TRBJ2-2; TRBD2 matches at 13 bases. Germline CDR1 reads LNHDA; CDR2 reads SQIVND (reference sequence). The CDR3 totals 18 residues. J was trimmed by 2 bases and V by 5 bases; bases with no gene match: 8. CDR3 sequence reads: CASSSGLAGEPNTGELFF. DNA of the CDR3: TGTGCCAGTAGTTCCGGACTAGCGGGGGAGCCCAACACCGGGGAGCTGTTTTTT.

The V gene is TRBV19, the J gene TRBJ1-5; possibly TRBD1 for D (5 bases). The CDR3 is 14 amino acids. V was shortened by 8 bases and J by 2 bases, with 13 bases between the two germline ends. Looked up from germline, CDR1 is LNHDA and CDR2 is SQIVND (reference sequence). The CDR3 DNA sequence: TGTGCCAGTTTTAAGGGGCAGGGCAATCAGCCCCAGCATTTT. Translating it yields CASFKGQGNQPQHF.

The J gene is TRBJ1-2, the V gene TRBV6-5; D is unresolved. This CDR3 region has 15 residues. The germline gives CDR1 MNHEY, CDR2 SVGAGI. Trimming took off 0 bases at V and 7 bases at J, with 15 bases between the two ends. The CDR3 region has the DNA TGTGCCAGCAGTTACTCTTCCCGCCTAGTTGGTGGCTACACCTTC. Amino acid sequence: CASSYSSRLVGGYTF.

The chain has TRBV5-1 and TRBJ2-5, with 7 bases fitting TRBD1. The CDR3 has 15 amino acids. Germline V lookup: CDR1 SGHRS, CDR2 YFSETQ. The V gene end was trimmed by 4 bases and the J gene end by 1 base; junction bases not matched to a gene: 7. The CDR3 sequence is CASSARDSTQETQYF. CDR3 nucleotide sequence: TGCGCCAGCAGCGCCCGGGACAGTACCCAAGAGACCCAGTACTTC.

The V gene is TRBV4-1, the J gene TRBJ2-1; the D gene is possibly TRBD1 (6 bases). The V end lost 1 base, the J end lost 6 bases, and 16 bases lay between the germline ends. CDR1 and CDR2 (germline): MGHRA, YSYEKL. CDR3 size: 16 residues. The CDR3 reads CASSQVPSQGFNEQFF. Here the CDR3 DNA reads TGCGCCAGCAGCCAAGTCCCCTCACAGGGATTCAATGAGCAGTTCTTC.

The chain links TRBV5-1 to TRBJ2-5; perhaps TRBD1 as D (5 bases). The CDR3 extends over 16 amino acids. Trimming stripped 0 bases from V and 5 bases from J, with 17 bases between. Looked up from germline, CDR1 is SGHRS and CDR2 is YFSETQ. DNA for the CDR3: TGCGCCAGCAGCTTGGTGGGTCAGGGATTCGGGGAGACCCAGTACTTC. Its protein is CASSLVGQGFGETQYF.

The chain is built from TRBV3-1 (or the pseudogene TRBV3-2) and TRBJ1-2; possibly TRBD1 for D (5 bases). The V end was cut by 0 bases, the J end by 8 bases, with 13 bases between. Per the germline V gene, CDR1 is LGHDT and CDR2 is YNNKEL (reference sequence). CDR3 size: 14 residues. DNA for the CDR3: TGTGCCAGCAGCCAAGATTGGTCAGGGAGGGGCTACACCTTC. It codes for CASSQDWSGRGYTF.

The genes are TRBV28 and TRBJ1-5; perhaps TRBD1 as D (5 bases). Trimming shortened V by 5 bases and J by 6 bases, and 17 bases separated the two germline ends. CDR3 size: 15 residues. Germline V CDR1 and CDR2: MDHEN, SYDVKM. CDR3 bases: TGTGCCAGCAGTCGCCCCCAGGGAAGGGGTCAGCCCCAGCATTTT. Its translation is CASSRPQGRGQPQHF.

The V and J genes are TRBV18 and TRBJ2-2; TRBD2 agrees at 10 bases. J lost 5 bases, V lost 3 bases, and 3 bases had no gene match. CDR3 size: 15 residues. The germline gives CDR1 KGHSH, CDR2 LQKENI. CDR3 in DNA: TGTGCCAGCTCACCGGGACTAGCGCGAACCGGGGAGCTGTTTTTT. Protein: CASSPGLARTGELFF.